Following are 6 T cell receptor beta chains from one sample sequenced in a study of siplizumab effects on memory and regulatory T cells. Profiled with immunoSEQ multiplex PCR; TCRdb holds only in-frame clones, not every one. The data hold about 100,000 clones, with more than 85% observed a single time. The source material was CD4+ T cells sorted from blood. The receptors stem from a human donor in good health.

V usage is TRBV9 and J usage is TRBJ1-1; tentatively, D is TRBD1 (5 bases). The V end lost 2 bases, the J end lost 0 bases, and 8 bases lay between the germline ends. Germline CDR1 is SGDLS and CDR2 is YYNGEE. CDR3 length: 14 amino acids. The CDR3 nucleotides read TGTGCCAGCAGCGTGGGACGTATGAACACTGAAGCTTTCTTT. This encodes CASSVGRMNTEAFF.

This rearrangement joins TRBV7-9 to TRBJ2-1; 7 nucleotides line up with TRBD2. J gave up 8 bases and V 4 bases, and 11 bases lay outside the gene matches. Germline V CDR1 and CDR2: SEHNR, FQNEAQ (reference sequence). The CDR3 has 15 amino acids. CDR3 region: CASSSGGVVLDEQFF. CDR3 DNA sequence: TGTGCCAGCAGCTCTGGGGGGGTGGTTTTGGATGAGCAGTTCTTC.

The chain has TRBV5-1 and TRBJ1-4; TRBD1 matches 8 bases. Germline values: CDR1 SGHRS, CDR2 YFSETQ. The CDR3 covers 14 residues. V gave up 4 bases and J gave up 6 bases; unmatched junction bases: 5. CDR3 region: CASSAQGAYEKLFF. The CDR3 DNA reads TGCGCCAGCAGCGCCCAGGGGGCATATGAAAAACTGTTTTTT.

The chain has TRBV7-3 and TRBJ2-2; TRBD2 aligns across 9 bases. The CDR3 runs to 17 residues. The junction had 13 bases not matched to a gene; V was cut back by 5 bases and J by 6 bases. Germline V gives CDR1 SGHTA, CDR2 FQGTGA. CDR3: CASSAFASSGVPGELFF. CDR3 nucleotides: TGTGCCAGCAGCGCCTTCGCCTCTAGCGGGGTCCCCGGGGAGCTGTTTTTT.

The chain combines TRBV7-2 with TRBJ2-3; possibly TRBD1 for D (5 bases). CDR1 is SGHTA and CDR2 is FQGNSA in the germline V gene. V was shortened by 0 bases and J by 5 bases, with 12 bases between the two germline ends. The CDR3 runs to 15 residues. CDR3: CASSLAQIQGDTQYF. The DNA of the CDR3 is TGTGCCAGCAGCTTAGCGCAGATTCAGGGAGATACGCAGTATTTT.

This clone has more than one count but fewer than ten. The chain links TRBV20-1 to TRBJ1-1; D unresolved. V was clipped by 5 bases and J by 0 bases, with 4 bases between them. Per germline, CDR1 DFQATT and CDR2 SNEGSKA (reference sequence). CDR3 size: 11 residues. In DNA, the CDR3 is TGCAGTGCTCCAGTGAACACTGAAGCTTTCTTT. As protein: CSAPVNTEAFF.